This passage covers 15 T cell receptor beta chains from one sample sequenced in a study of blood T cell repertoires in COVID-19. The repertoire was sequenced with immunoSEQ multiplex PCR; TCRdb's copy has only in-frame clones and lacks some. The profile shows approximately 140,000 clones, under 85% of them singletons. The sequenced material came from peripheral blood. Source of these receptors: a human donor in a cohort sampled during active COVID-19.

The chain combines TRBV11-2 with TRBJ2-7; D call uncertain. The CDR3 length is 12 residues. V dropped 5 bases and J dropped 4 bases, with 9 bases sitting between them. CDR1 and CDR2 from the germline V gene are SGHAT and FQNNGV. DNA for the CDR3: TGTGCCAGCAGCCCCTCTGAGTACGAGCAGTACTTC. This sequence encodes CASSPSEYEQYF.

To note about this clone: A junction boundary mismatches the germline segment, possibly from a read error. This chain joins TRBV7-7 and TRBJ2-5; 14 nucleotides agree with TRBD2. This CDR3 is built from 18 residues. Germline V gene sequence: CDR1 SSHAT, CDR2 FNYEAQ (reference sequence). CDR3 nucleotides: TGTGCTAGCAGCTTAGGGGGACTAGCGGGAGTCCACCAAGAGACCCAGTACTTC. The encoded protein is CASSLGGLAGVHQETQYF. The variable domain in full, completed from reference TRBV7-7 and TRBJ2-5, reads GAGVSQSPRYKVTKRGQDVTLRCDPISSHATLYWYQQALGQGPEFLTYFNYEAQPDKSGLPSDRFSAERPEGSISTLTIQRTEQRDSAMYRCASSLGGLAGVHQETQYFGPGTRLLVL.

The chain uses TRBV19 and TRBJ2-5, with a weak D call TRBD1 (5 bases). Per the germline V gene, CDR1 is LNHDA and CDR2 is SQIVND (reference sequence). Trimming took off 7 bases at V and 5 bases at J, with 17 bases between the two ends. This CDR3 is built from 14 residues. In DNA form, the CDR3 reads TGTGCCAGTACCCCCTATGGCAGGGCTGAGACCCAGTACTTC. Translation gives CASTPYGRAETQYF. Looking up the rest from reference TRBV19 and TRBJ2-5 gives the full variable domain: DGGITQSPKYLFRKEGQNVTLSCEQNLNHDAMYWYRQDPGQGLRLIYYSQIVNDFQKGDIAEGYSVSREKKESFPLTVTSAQKNPTAFYLCASTPYGRAETQYFGPGTRLLVL.

This chain links TRBV2 with TRBJ2-1; 9 bases agree with TRBD2. With 5 bases clipped from V and 9 bases from J, the junction kept 11 bases outside the gene matches. The CDR3 runs 15 residues. Per germline, CDR1 SNHLY and CDR2 FYNNEI. CDR3 bases: TGTGCCAGCAGTCTTCAAGCGGGAGGCCAGGGTGAGCAGTTCTTC. It yields the protein CASSLQAGGQGEQFF.

This clone appeared once. The rearrangement links TRBV5-6 to TRBJ1-5; 8 bases line up with TRBD1. The V gene end was trimmed by 3 bases and the J gene end by 4 bases; junction bases not matched to a gene: 6. This CDR3 spans 15 amino acids. CDR1 is SGHDT, CDR2 YYEEEE, per germline. The CDR3 DNA follows: TGTGCCAGCAGCTCCTTCGGACAGGGAAATCAGCCCCAGCATTTT. Residues: CASSSFGQGNQPQHF.

This chain joins TRBV28 and TRBJ2-1; D is ambiguous. Germline V gene sequence: CDR1 MDHEN, CDR2 SYDVKM. The CDR3 loop spans 12 amino acids. V lost 5 bases to trimming and J lost 8 bases, with 10 bases between them. The CDR3, as DNA: TGTGCCAGCAGTCAAATCGAGTATGAGCAGTTCTTC. Translated: CASSQIEYEQFF.

The rearrangement uses TRBV29-1 and TRBJ2-7; 14 nucleotides line up with TRBD2. This CDR3 spans 12 amino acids. The trim removed 6 bases at V and 6 bases at J, leaving 1 base unmatched. Germline V gene lookup returns CDR1 SQVTM and CDR2 ANQGSEA. CDR3 bases: TGCAGCGTAGGACTAGCGGGAGGCGAGCAGTACTTC. Translated, it gives CSVGLAGGEQYF.

The rearrangement joins TRBV19 to TRBJ1-2, with D possibly TRBD1 on 5 matching bases. V dropped 5 bases and J dropped 0 bases, with 10 bases sitting between them. Germline V gene sequence: CDR1 LNHDA, CDR2 SQIVND (reference sequence). CDR3 length: 14 residues. CDR3 loop: CASSPTATNYGYTF. In nucleotides, the CDR3 is TGTGCCAGTAGTCCGACAGCGACTAACTATGGCTACACCTTC.

The chain joins TRBV29-1 to TRBJ2-3, with 7 nucleotides matching TRBD2. The CDR3 loop spans 14 amino acids. With 7 bases clipped from V and 1 base from J, the junction kept 8 bases outside the gene matches. Germline V gene lookup returns CDR1 SQVTM and CDR2 ANQGSEA. The CDR3, as DNA: TGCAGCGAACGCGGGAGTCTCGGCACAGATACGCAGTATTTT. This encodes CSERGSLGTDTQYF.

With regard to this clone: Other DNA sequences within the sample encode an identical CDR3. This chain joins TRBV7-6 and TRBJ2-7; 11 bases fit TRBD2. The CDR3 has 15 amino acids. The germline V gene encodes CDR1 SGHVS and CDR2 FNYEAQ. V lost 3 bases and J lost 0; bases outside the gene matches: 1. This CDR3 is CASSFGTSGSYEQYF. The DNA for the CDR3 is TGTGCCAGCAGCTTCGGGACTAGCGGCTCCTACGAGCAGTACTTC.

The V call is TRBV7-3, the J call TRBJ1-1; D is perhaps TRBD1 (5 bases). V shed 2 bases and J shed 2 bases, with 12 bases lying between them. CDR1 is SGHTA, CDR2 FQGTGA, per germline. The CDR3 contains 15 residues. The CDR3 sequence: CASSLYGGRNTEAFF. The CDR3 nucleotides read TGTGCCAGCAGCTTATACGGGGGTCGTAACACTGAAGCTTTCTTT.

This clone is deemed medium-sized (0.01 to 0.1%). CDR3 sequence reads: CASSLAEVDGYTF. Written as DNA, the CDR3 is TGTGCCAGCAGTTTAGCAGAAGTTGATGGCTACACCTTC. The gene calls are TRBV2 and TRBJ1-2; D gene unclear. Trimming stripped 5 bases from V and 6 bases from J, with 13 bases between. This CDR3 spans 13 amino acids. Per germline, CDR1 SNHLY and CDR2 FYNNEI.

The gene calls are TRBV15 and TRBJ1-4; tentatively, D is TRBD1 (5 bases). The ends were cut back, 1 base at V and 3 bases at J, with 9 bases in the middle. Germline loops: CDR1 LNHNV, CDR2 YYDKDF (reference sequence). The CDR3 extends over 15 amino acids. The DNA of the CDR3 is TGTGCCACCAGCAGAGGACGACAGTCTAATGAAAAACTGTTTTTT. Protein product: CATSRGRQSNEKLFF.

This chain uses TRBV4-1 with TRBJ1-2; no firm D call. V lost 1 base to trimming and J lost 13 bases, with 22 bases between them. There are 15 residues in the CDR3. CDR1 is MGHRA and CDR2 is YSYEKL in the germline V gene. For the CDR3, the DNA is TGCGCCAGCAGCCAAGTCGGAGCCCTCGCCCAACTACCCACCTTC. This sequence encodes CASSQVGALAQLPTF.

J is TRBJ2-7 and V is TRBV28, with TRBD2 identical over 14 bases. CDR1 and CDR2 (germline): MDHEN, SYDVKM. Germline trimming cut 5 bases from V and 7 bases from J; bases unmatched to any gene: 7. CDR3 length: 15 residues. The DNA for the CDR3 is TGTGCCAGCAGTCCGACTAGCGGGAGGGATAGTGAGCAGTACTTC. Translating gives CASSPTSGRDSEQYF.